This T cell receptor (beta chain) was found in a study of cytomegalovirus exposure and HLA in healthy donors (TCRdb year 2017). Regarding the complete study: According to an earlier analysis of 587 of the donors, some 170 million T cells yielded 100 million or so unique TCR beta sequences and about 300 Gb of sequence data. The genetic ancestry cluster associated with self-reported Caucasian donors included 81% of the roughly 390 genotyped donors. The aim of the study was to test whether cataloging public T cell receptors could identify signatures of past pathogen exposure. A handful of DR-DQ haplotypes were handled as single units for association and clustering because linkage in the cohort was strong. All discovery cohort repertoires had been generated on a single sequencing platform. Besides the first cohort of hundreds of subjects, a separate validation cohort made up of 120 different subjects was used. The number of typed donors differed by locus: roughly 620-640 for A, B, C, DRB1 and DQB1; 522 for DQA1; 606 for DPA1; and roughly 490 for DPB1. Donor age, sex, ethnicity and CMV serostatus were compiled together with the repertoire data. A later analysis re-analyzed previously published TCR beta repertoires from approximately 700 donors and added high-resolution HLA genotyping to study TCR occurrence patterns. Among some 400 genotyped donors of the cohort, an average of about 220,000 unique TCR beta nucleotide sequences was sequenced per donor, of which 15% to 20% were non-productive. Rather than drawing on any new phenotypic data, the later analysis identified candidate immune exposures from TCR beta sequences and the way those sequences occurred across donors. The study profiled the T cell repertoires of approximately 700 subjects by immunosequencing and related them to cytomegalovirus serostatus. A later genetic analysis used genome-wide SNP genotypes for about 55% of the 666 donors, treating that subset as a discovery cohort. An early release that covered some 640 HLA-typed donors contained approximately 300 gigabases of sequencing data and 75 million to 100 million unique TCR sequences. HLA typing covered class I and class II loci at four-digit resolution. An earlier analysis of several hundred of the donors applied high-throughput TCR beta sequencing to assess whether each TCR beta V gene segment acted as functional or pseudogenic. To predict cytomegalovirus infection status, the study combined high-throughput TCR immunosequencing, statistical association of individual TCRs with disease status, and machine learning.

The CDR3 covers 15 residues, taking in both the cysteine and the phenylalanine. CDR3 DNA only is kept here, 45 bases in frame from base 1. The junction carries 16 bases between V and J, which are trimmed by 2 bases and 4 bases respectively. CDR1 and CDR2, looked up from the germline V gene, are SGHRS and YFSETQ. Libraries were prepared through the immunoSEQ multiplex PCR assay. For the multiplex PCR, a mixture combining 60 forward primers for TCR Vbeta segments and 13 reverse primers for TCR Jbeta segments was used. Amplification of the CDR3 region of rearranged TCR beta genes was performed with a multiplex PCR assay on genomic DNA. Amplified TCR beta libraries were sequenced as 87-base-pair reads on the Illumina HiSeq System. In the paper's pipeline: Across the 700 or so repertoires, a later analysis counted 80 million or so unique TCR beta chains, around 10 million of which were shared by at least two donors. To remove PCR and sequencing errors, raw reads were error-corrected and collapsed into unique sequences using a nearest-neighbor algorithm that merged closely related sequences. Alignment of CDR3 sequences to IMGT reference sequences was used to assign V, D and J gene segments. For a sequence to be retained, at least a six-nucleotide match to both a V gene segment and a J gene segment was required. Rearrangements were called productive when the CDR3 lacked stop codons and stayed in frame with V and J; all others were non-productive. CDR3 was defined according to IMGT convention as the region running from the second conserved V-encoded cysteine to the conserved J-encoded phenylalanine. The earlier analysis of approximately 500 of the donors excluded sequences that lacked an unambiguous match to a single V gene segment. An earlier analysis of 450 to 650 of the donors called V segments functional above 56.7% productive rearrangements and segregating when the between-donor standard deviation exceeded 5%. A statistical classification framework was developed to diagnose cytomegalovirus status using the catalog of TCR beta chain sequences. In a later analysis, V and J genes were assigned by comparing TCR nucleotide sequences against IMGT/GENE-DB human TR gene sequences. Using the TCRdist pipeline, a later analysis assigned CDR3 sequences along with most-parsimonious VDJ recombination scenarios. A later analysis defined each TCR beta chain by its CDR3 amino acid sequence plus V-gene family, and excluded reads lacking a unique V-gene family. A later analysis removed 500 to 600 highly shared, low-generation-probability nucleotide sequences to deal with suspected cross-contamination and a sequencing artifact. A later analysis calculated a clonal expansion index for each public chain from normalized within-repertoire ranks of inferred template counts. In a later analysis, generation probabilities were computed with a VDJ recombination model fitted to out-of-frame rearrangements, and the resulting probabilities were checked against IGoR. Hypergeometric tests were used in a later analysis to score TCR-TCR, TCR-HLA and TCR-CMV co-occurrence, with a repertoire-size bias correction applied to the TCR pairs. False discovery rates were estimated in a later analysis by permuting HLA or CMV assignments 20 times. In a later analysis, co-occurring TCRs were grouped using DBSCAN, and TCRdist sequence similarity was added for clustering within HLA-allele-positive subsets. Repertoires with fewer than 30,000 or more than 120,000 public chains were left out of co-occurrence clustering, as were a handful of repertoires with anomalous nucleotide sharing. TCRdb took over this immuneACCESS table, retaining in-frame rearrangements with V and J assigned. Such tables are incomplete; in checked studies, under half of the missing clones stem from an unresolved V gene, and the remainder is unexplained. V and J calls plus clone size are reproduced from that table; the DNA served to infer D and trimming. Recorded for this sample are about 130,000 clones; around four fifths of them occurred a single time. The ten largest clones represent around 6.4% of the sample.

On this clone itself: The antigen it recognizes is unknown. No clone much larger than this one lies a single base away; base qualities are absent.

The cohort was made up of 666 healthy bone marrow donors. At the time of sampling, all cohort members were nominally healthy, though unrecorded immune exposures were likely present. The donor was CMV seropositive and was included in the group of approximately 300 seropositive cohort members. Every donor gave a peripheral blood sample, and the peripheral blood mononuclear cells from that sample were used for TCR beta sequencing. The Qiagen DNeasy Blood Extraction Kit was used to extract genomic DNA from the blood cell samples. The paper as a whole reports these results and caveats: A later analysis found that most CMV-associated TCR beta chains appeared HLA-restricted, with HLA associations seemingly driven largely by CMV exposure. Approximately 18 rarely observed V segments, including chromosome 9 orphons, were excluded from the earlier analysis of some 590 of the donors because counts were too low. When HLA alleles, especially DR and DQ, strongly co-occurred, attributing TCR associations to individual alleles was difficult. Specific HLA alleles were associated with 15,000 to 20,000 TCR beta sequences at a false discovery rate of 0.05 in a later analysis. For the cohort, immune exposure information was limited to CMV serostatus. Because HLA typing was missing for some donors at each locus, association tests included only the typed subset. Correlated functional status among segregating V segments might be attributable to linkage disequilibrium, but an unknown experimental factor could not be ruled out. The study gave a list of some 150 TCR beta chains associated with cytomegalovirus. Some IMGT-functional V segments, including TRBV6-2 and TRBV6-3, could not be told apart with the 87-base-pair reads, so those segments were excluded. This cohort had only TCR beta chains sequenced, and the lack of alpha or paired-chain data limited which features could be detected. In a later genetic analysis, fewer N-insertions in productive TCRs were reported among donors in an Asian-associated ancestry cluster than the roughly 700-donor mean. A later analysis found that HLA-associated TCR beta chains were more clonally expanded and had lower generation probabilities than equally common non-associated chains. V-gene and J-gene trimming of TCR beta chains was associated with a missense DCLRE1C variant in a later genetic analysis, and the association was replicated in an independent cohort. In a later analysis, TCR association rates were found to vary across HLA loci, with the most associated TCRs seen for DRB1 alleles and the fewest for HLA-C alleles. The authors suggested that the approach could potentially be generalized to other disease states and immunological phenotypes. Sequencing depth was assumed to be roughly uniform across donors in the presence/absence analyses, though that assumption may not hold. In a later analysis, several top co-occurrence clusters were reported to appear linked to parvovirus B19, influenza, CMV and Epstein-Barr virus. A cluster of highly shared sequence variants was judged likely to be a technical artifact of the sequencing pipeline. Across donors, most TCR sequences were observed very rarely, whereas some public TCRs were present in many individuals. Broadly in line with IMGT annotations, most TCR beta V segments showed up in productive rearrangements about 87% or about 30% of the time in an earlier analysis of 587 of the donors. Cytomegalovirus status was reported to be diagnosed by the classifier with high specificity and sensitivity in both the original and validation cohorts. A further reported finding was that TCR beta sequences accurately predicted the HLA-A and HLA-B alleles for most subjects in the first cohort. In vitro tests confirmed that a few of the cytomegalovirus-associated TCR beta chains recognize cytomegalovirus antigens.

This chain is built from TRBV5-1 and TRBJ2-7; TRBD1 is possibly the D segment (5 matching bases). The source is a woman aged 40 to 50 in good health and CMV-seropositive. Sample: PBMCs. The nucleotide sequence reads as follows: TGCGCCAGCAGCTTAGGACACCTCGGAATATACGAGCAGTACTTC. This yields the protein CASSLGHLGIYEQYF.